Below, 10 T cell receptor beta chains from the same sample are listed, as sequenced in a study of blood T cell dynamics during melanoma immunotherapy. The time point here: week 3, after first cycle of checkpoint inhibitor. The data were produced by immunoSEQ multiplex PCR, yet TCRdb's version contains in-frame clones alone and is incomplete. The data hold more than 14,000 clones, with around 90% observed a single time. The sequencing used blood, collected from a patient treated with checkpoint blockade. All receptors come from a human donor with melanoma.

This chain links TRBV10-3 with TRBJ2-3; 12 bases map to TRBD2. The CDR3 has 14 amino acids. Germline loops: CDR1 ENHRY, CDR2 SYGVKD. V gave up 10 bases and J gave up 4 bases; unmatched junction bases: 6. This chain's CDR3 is CATSGREPPDTQYF. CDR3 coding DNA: TGTGCCACTAGCGGGAGGGAACCACCAGATACGCAGTATTTT.

The chain's CDR3 is CASSPGRNNSPLHF. DNA for the CDR3: TGTGCCAGCAGCCCCGGACGGAATAATTCACCCCTCCACTTT. The rearrangement uses TRBV6-5 and TRBJ1-6; D remains ambiguous. The CDR3 loop spans 14 amino acids. Trimming left V 6 bases short and J 5 bases short, with 11 bases between. The germline V gene has CDR1 MNHEY and CDR2 SVGAGI.

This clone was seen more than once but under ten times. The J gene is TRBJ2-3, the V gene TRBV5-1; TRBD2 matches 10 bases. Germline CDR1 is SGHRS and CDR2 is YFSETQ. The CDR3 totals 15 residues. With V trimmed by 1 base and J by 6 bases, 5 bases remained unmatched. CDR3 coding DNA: TGCGCCAGCAGCTTGCTAGCGGGAGTCACTGATACGCAGTATTTT. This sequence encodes CASSLLAGVTDTQYF.

The CDR3 reads CASSQLGRYYGYTF. The CDR3 bases are TGCGCCAGCAGCCAACTCGGCAGATACTATGGCTACACCTTC. The chain employs TRBV4-1 and TRBJ1-2; D is uncertain. The ends were cut back, 2 bases at V and 3 bases at J, with 10 bases in the middle. The CDR3 consists of 14 residues. Germline V CDR1 and CDR2: MGHRA, YSYEKL.

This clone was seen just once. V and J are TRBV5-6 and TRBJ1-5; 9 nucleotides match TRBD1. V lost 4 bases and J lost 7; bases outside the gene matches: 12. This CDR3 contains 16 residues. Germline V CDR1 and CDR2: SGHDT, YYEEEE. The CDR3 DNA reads TGTGCCAGCAGCCAACAACGGGACAGGGAAGGGCAGCCCCAGCATTTT. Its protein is CASSQQRDREGQPQHF.

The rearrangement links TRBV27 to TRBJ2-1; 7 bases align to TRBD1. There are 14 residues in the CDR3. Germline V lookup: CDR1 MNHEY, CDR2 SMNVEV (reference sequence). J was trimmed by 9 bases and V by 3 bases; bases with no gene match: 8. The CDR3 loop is CASSFNRGLGEQFF. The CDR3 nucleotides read TGTGCCAGCAGTTTTAATAGGGGGCTGGGTGAGCAGTTCTTC.

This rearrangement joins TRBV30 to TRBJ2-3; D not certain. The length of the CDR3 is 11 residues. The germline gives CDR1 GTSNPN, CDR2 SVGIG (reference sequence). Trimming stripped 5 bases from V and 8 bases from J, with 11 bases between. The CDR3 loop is CAWSVLGTQYF. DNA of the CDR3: TGTGCCTGGTCGGTCTTAGGTACGCAGTATTTT.

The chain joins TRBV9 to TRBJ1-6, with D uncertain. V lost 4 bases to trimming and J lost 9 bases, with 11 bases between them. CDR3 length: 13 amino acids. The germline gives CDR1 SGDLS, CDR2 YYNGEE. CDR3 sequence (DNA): TGTGCCAGCAGCTCTGGGCCGCTTTCACCCCTCCACTTT. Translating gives CASSSGPLSPLHF.

The CDR3 region has the DNA TGTGCCAGCAGCGTGGGCGGACTAGCGGGATCCTACGAGCAGTACTTC. Translating it yields CASSVGGLAGSYEQYF. The rearrangement links TRBV9 to TRBJ2-7; TRBD2 matches at 12 bases. CDR3 length: 16 amino acids. V was pared by 2 bases and J by 1 base, with 4 bases of the junction left unmatched. The germline gives CDR1 SGDLS, CDR2 YYNGEE.

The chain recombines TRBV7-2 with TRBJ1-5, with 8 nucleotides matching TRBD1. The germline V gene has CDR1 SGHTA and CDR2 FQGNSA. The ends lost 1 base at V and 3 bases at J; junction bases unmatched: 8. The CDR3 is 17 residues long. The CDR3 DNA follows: TGTGCCAGCAGCTTAGTACAAGGGACAGGTTACAATCAGCCCCAGCATTTT. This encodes CASSLVQGTGYNQPQHF.